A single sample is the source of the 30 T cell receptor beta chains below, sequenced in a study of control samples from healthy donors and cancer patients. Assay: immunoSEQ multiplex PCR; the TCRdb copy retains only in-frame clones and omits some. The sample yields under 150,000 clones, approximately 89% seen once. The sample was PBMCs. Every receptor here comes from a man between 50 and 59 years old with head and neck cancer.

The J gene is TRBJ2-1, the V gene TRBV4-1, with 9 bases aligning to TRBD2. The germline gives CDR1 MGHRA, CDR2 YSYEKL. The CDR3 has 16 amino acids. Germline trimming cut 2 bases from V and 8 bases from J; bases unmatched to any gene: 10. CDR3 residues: CASSQLMRGGGDEQFF. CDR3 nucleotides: TGCGCCAGCAGCCAATTAATGCGGGGGGGAGGCGATGAGCAGTTCTTC.

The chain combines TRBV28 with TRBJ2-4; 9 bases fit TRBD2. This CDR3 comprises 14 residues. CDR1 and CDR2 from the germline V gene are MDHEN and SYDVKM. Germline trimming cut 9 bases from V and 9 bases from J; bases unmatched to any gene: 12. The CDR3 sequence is CASIGLAGPRIQYF. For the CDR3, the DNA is TGTGCCAGTATCGGCCTAGCGGGACCCCGCATTCAGTACTTC.

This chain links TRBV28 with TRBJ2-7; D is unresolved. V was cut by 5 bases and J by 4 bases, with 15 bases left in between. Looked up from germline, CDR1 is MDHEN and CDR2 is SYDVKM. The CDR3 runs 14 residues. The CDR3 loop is CASSTRVGEYEQYF. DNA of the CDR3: TGTGCCAGCAGTACCCGGGTTGGCGAATACGAGCAGTACTTC.

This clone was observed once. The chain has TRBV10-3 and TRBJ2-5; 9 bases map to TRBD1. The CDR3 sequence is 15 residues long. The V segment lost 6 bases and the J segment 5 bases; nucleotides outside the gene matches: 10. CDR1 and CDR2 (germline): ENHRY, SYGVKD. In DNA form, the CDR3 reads TGTGCCATCAGAGGACAGGGGCCTAAAGGGGAGACCCAGTACTTC. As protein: CAIRGQGPKGETQYF.

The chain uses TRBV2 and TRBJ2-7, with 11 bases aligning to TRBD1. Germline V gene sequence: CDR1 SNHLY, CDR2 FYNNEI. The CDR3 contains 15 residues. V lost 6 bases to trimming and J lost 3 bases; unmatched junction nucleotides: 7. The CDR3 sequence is CASREPGTGGYEQYF. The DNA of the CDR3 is TGTGCCAGCAGGGAACCCGGGACAGGGGGCTACGAGCAGTACTTC.

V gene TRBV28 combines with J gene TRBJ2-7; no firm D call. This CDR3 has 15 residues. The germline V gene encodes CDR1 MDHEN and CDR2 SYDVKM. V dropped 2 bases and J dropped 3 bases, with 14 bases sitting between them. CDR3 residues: CASSLGFGMVYEQYF. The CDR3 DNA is TGTGCCAGCAGTTTAGGTTTCGGAATGGTCTACGAGCAGTACTTC.

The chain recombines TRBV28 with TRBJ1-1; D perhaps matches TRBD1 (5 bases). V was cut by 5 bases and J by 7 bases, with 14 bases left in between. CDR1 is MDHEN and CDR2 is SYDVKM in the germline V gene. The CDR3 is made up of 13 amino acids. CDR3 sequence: CASSLQGLGEAFF. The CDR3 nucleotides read TGTGCCAGCAGTCTCCAGGGACTAGGTGAAGCTTTCTTT.

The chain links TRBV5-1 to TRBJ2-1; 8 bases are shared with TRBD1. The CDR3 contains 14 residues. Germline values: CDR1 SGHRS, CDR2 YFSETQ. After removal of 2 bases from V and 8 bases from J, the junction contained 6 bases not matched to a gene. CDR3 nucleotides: TGCGCCAGCAGCTTCGCGACAGGGGTTGATGAGCAGTTCTTC. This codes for CASSFATGVDEQFF.

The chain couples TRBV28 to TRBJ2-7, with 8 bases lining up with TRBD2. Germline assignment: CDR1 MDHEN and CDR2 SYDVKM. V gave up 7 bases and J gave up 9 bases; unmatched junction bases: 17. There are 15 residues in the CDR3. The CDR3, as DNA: TGTGCCAGCACTCCTGGAGGAGCGGGAGAGCAAGTGCAGTACTTC. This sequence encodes CASTPGGAGEQVQYF.

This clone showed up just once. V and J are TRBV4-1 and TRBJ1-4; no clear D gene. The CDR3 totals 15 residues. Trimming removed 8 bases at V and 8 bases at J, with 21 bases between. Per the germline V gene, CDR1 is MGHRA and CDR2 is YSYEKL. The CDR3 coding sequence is TGCGCCAGCGGTGCCTACAACGACGGAGGGGAAAAACTGTTTTTT. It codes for CASGAYNDGGEKLFF.

CDR3 sequence reads: CASSRVTGGTGELFF. The CDR3 region has the DNA TGTGCCAGCAGCCGAGTAACAGGTGGAACCGGGGAGCTGTTTTTT. The V call is TRBV5-4, the J call TRBJ2-2, with a weak D call TRBD1 (5 bases). The CDR3 loop spans 15 amino acids. Germline values: CDR1 SGHNT, CDR2 YYREEE (reference sequence). V dropped 4 bases and J dropped 5 bases, with 15 bases sitting between them. Full variable domain (remainder filled in from reference TRBV5-4 and TRBJ2-2): ETGVTQSPTHLIKTRGQQVTLRCSSQSGHNTVSWYQQALGQGPQFIFQYYREEENGRGNFPPRFSGLQFPNYSSELNVNALELDDSALYLCASSRVTGGTGELFFGEGSRLTVL.

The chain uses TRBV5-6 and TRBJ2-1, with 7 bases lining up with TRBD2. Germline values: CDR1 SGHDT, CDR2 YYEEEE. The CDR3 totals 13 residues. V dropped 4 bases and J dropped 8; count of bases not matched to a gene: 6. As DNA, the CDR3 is TGTGCCAGCAGCCGGGGGAGGGCTTATGAGCAGTTCTTC. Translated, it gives CASSRGRAYEQFF.

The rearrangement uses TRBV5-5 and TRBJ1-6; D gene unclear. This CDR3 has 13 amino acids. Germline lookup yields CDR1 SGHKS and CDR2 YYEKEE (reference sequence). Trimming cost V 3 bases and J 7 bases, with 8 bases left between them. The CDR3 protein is CASSSEINSPLHF. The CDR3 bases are TGTGCCAGCAGCTCAGAGATAAATTCACCCCTCCACTTT.

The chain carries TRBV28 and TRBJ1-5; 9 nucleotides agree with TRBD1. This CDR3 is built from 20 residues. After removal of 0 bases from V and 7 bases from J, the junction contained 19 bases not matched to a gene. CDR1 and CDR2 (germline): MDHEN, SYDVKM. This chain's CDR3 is CASSLWDEYEDRGLYQPQHF. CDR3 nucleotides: TGTGCCAGCAGTTTATGGGACGAATATGAGGACAGGGGATTATACCAGCCCCAGCATTTT. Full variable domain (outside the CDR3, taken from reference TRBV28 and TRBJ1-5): DVKVTQSSRYLVKRTGEKVFLECVQDMDHENMFWYRQDPGLGLRLIYFSYDVKMKEKGDIPEGYSVSREKKERFSLILESASTNQTSMYLCASSLWDEYEDRGLYQPQHFGDGTRLSIL.

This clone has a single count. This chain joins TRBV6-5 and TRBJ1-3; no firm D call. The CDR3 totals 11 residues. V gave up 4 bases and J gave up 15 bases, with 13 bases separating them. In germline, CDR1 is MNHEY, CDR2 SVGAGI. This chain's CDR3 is CASSLTLKAYF. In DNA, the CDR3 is TGTGCCAGCAGTTTAACCCTAAAGGCATATTTT.

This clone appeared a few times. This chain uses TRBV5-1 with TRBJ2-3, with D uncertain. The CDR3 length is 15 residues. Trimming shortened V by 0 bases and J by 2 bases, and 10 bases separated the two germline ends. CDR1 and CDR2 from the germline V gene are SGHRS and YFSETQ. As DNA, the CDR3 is TGCGCCAGCAGCTTGGGGGCCTCTTACACAGATACGCAGTATTTT. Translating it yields CASSLGASYTDTQYF.

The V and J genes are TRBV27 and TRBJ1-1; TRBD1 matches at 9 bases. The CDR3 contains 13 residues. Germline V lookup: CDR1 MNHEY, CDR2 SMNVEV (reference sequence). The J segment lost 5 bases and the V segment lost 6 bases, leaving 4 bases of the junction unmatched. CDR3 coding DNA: TGTGCCAGCAGCCGGACAGGGGTAACTGAAGCTTTCTTT. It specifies CASSRTGVTEAFF.

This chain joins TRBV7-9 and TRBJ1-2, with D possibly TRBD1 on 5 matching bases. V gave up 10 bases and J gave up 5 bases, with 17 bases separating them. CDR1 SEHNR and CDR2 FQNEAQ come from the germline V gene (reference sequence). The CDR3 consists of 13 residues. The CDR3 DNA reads TGTGCCACACCGGGGGTCAGAACATATGGCTACACCTTC. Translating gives CATPGVRTYGYTF.

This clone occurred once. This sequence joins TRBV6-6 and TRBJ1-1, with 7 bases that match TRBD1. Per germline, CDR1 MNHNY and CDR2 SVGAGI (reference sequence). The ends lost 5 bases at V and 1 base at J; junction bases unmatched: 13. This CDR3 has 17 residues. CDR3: CASSPLPLGQPNTEAFF. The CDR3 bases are TGTGCCAGCAGTCCCCTACCATTGGGACAGCCGAACACTGAAGCTTTCTTT.

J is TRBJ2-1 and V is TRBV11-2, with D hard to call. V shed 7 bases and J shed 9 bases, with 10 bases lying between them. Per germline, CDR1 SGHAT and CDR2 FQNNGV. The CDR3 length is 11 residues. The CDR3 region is CASTPVPEQFF. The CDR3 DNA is TGTGCCAGCACCCCTGTTCCTGAGCAGTTCTTC.

The CDR3 DNA sequence: TGTGCCAGCAGCAACCTCCCGACTAGCGGGAGGGCCGAGCAGTACTTC. It translates to CASSNLPTSGRAEQYF. V and J are TRBV27 and TRBJ2-7; 14 nucleotides align to TRBD2. J lost 6 bases, V lost 6 bases, and 10 bases had no gene match. Germline-derived CDR1 and CDR2 are MNHEY and SMNVEV (reference sequence). This CDR3 spans 16 amino acids.

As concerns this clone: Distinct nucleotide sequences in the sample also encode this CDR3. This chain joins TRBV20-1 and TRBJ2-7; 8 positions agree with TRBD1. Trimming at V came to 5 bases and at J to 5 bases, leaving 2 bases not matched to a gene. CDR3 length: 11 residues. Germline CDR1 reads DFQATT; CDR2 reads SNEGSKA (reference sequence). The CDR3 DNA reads TGCAGTGCTGGACAGGGCGACGAGCAGTACTTC. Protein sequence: CSAGQGDEQYF.

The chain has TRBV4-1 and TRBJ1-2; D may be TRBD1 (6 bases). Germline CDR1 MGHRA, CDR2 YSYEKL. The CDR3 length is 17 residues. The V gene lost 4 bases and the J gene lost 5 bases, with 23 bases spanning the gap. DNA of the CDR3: TGCGCCAGCAGCCGTGGAACAGGGCTCTCAGATGAATATGGCTACACCTTC. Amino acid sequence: CASSRGTGLSDEYGYTF.

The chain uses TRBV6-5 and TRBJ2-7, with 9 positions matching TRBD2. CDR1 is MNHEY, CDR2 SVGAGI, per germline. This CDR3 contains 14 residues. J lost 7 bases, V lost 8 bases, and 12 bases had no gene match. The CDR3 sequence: CASGAGGAHWEQYF. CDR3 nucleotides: TGTGCCAGCGGCGCGGGGGGGGCCCACTGGGAGCAGTACTTC.

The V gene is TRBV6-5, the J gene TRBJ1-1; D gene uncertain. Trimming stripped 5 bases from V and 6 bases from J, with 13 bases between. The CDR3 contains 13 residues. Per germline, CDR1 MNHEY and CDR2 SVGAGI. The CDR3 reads CASSTMRLPEAFF. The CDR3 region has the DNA TGTGCCAGCAGTACGATGAGGCTACCTGAAGCTTTCTTT.

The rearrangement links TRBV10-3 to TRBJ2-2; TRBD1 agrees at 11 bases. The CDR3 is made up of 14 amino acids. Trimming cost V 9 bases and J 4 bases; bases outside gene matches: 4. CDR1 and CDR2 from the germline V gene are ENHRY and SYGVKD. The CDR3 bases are TGTGCCATTTACGGGACAGGGGGCACCGGGGAGCTGTTTTTT. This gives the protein CAIYGTGGTGELFF.

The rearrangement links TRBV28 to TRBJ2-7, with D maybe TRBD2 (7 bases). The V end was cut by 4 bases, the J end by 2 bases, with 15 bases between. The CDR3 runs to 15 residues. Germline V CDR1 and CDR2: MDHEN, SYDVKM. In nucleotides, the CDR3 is TGTGCCAGCAGTTCGGCGGGGGCCTCCACCTACGAGCAGTACTTC. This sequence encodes CASSSAGASTYEQYF.

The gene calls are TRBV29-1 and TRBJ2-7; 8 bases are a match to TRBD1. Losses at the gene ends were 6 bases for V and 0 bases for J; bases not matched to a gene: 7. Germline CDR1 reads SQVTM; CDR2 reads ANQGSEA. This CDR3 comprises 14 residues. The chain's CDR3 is CSVRGQGISYEQYF. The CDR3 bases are TGCAGCGTGCGCGGACAGGGTATCTCCTACGAGCAGTACTTC.

CDR3 bases: TGTGCCAGCAGCTCGGACGGATCATACAATCAGCCCCAGCATTTT. Amino acids: CASSSDGSYNQPQHF. The chain is built from TRBV7-2 and TRBJ1-5; no firm D call. V lost 4 bases and J 3 bases, leaving 13 bases between the germline ends. The germline CDR1 and CDR2 sequences are SGHTA and FQGNSA. CDR3 length: 15 residues.

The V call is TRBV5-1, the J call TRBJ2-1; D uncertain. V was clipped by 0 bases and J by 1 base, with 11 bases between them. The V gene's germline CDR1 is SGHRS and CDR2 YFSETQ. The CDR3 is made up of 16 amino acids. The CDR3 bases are TGCGCCAGCAGCTTGGAGGGCGGAAGATCCTACAATGAGCAGTTCTTC. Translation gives CASSLEGGRSYNEQFF.